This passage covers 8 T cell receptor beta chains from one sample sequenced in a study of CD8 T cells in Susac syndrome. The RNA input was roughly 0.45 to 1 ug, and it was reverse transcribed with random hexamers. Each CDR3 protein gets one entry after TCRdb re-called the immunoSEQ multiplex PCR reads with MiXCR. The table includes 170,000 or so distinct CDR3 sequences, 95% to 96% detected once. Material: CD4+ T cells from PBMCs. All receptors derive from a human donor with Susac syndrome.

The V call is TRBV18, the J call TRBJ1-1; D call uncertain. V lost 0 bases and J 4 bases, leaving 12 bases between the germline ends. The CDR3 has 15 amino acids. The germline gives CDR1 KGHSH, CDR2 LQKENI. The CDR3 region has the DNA TGTGCCAGCTCACCACCGGAGTTTTACATCACTGAAGCTTTCTTT. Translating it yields CASSPPEFYITEAFF.

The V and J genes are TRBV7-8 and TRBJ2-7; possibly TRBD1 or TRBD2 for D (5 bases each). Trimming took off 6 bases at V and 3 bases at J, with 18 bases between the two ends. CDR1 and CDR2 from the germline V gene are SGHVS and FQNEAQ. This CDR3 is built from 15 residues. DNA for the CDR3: TGTGCCAGCAGTAGAAACCGGGACCGCCGCTACGAGCAGTACTTC. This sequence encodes CASSRNRDRRYEQYF.

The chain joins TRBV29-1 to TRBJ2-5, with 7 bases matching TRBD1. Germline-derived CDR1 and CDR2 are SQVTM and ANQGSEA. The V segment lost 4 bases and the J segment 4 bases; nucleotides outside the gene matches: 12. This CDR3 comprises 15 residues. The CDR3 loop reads CSVVVPDRIVETQYF. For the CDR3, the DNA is TGCAGCGTTGTAGTTCCGGACAGGATAGTAGAGACCCAGTACTTC.

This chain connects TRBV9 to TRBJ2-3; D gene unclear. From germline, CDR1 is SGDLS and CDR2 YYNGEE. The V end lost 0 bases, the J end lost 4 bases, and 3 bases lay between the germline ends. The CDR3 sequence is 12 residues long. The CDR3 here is CASSVAPDTQYF. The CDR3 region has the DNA TGTGCCAGCAGCGTAGCGCCAGATACGCAGTATTTT.

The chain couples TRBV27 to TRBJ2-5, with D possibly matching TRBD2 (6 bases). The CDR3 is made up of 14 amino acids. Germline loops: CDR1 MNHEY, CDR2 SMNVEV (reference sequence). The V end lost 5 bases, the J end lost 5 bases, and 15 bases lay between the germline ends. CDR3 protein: CASSRGTVGETQYF. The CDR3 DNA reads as TGTGCCAGCAGTCGGGGGACTGTGGGGGAGACCCAGTACTTC.

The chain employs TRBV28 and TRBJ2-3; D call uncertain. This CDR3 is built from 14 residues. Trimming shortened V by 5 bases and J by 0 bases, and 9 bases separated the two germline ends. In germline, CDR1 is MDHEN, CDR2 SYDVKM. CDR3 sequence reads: CASSEPPSTDTQYF. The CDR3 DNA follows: TGTGCCAGCAGTGAACCCCCGAGCACAGATACGCAGTATTTT.

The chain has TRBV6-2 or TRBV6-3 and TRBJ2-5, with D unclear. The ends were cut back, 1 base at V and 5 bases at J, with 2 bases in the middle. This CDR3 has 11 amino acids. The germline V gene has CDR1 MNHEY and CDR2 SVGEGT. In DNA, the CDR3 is TGTGCCAGCAGTTACTTCGAGACCCAGTACTTC. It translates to CASSYFETQYF.

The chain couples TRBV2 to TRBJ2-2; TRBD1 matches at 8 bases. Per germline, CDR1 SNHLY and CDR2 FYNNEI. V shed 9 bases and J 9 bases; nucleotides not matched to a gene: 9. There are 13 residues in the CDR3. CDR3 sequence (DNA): TGTGCCAGTCGGACAGGGACGTCTTGGGAGCTGTTTTTT. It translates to CASRTGTSWELFF.